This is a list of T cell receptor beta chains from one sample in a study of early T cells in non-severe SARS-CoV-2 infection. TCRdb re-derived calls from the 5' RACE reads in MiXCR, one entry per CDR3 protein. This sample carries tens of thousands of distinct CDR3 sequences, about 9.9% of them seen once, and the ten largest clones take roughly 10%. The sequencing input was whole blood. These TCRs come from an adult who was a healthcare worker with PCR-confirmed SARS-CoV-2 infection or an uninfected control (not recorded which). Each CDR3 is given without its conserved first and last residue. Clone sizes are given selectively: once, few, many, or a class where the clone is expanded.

ASSLGLAAASTDTQY	TRBJ2-3	TRBV5-6	few
ASSPLAGVYDEQF	TRBJ2-1	TRBV5-5	NA
ASHRASGGNEQY	TRBJ2-7	TRBV27	many
ASKSARLPYEQY	TRBJ2-7	TRBV28	many
ASSLGRSDEQF	TRBJ2-1	TRBV7-7	NA
ASRLAEVAKNIQY	TRBJ2-4	TRBV2	few
ASSFSGGANEQY	TRBJ2-7	TRBV13	NA
ASITQGTGDYEQY	TRBJ2-7	TRBV28	many
ASSLGQEYNEQF	TRBJ2-1	TRBV28	many
ASSTQGANTEAF	TRBJ1-1	TRBV5-1	NA
ASSLEFVWANVLT	TRBJ2-6	TRBV19	many
ASSYSTDTQY	TRBJ2-3	TRBV5-1	few
ASSLGGLGKNIQY	TRBJ2-4	TRBV11-3	many
ASRAGTTYEQY	TRBJ2-7	TRBV6-6	NA
AAMTGTGSGNTIY	TRBJ1-3	TRBV5-4	NA
ASGKGTSGSTDTQY	TRBJ2-3	TRBV12-5	NA
ASSFSGRYNEKLF	TRBJ1-4	TRBV12-3/TRBV12-4	few
ASSLRGPQYHSPLH	TRBJ1-6	TRBV27	NA
ASSLARAVSYNEQF	TRBJ2-1	TRBV12-3/TRBV12-4	many
ASSDPRLAVSYEQY	TRBJ2-7	TRBV28	many
ASSLLSRTGETQY	TRBJ2-5	TRBV5-1	NA
ASSLDSREGYGYT	TRBJ1-2	TRBV4-1	NA
ASESGSSDTQY	TRBJ2-3	TRBV27	NA
ASQGGQDSGELF	TRBJ2-2	TRBV6-1	NA